The 17 T cell receptor beta chains given below trace back to one sample, sequenced in a study of blood T cell repertoires in COVID-19. Data came from immunoSEQ multiplex PCR; TCRdb stores just in-frame clones and leaves some out. Among some 300,000 clones listed, around 88% were seen once. The sequencing sample was made of peripheral blood. The receptors were gathered from a woman between 25 and 40 years old who had recovered from COVID-19.

The chain links TRBV7-8 to TRBJ2-3; the match to TRBD1 covers 10 bases. The V gene's germline CDR1 is SGHVS and CDR2 FQNEAQ. V dropped 5 bases and J dropped 3; count of bases not matched to a gene: 17. CDR3 length: 19 amino acids. Here the CDR3 reads CASSVIRDRGSFGTDTQYF. The CDR3 nucleotides are TGTGCCAGCAGCGTAATCCGGGACAGGGGATCGTTTGGGACAGATACGCAGTATTTT.

The genes are TRBV2 and TRBJ1-6; TRBD1 is a possible D gene (5 bases). Germline V gives CDR1 SNHLY, CDR2 FYNNEI. The CDR3 extends over 13 amino acids. The V end lost 6 bases, the J end lost 7 bases, and 10 bases lay between the germline ends. The CDR3 nucleotides are TGTGCCAGCAGGACGACAGCCAATTCACCCCTCCACTTT. Translated: CASRTTANSPLHF.

As for this clone: The sample holds other DNA sequences that translate to the same CDR3. The chain couples TRBV28 to TRBJ1-2; TRBD1 matches 8 bases. Germline V CDR1 and CDR2: MDHEN, SYDVKM. The J segment lost 7 bases and the V segment lost 2 bases, leaving 3 bases of the junction unmatched. This CDR3 is 13 amino acids long. DNA for the CDR3: TGTGCCAGCAGTTTAGGACAGGGAGGTGGCTACACCTTC. Its translation: CASSLGQGGGYTF.

This rearrangement joins TRBV27 to TRBJ1-5; 11 bases fit TRBD1. The CDR3 covers 15 residues. Germline-derived CDR1 and CDR2 are MNHEY and SMNVEV (reference sequence). The J segment lost 6 bases and the V segment lost 6 bases, leaving 7 bases of the junction unmatched. As DNA, the CDR3 is TGTGCCAGCAGCACCGGGACAGGGGGAGGTCAGCCCCAGCATTTT. Translation: CASSTGTGGGQPQHF.

The count of this clone is one. The rearrangement links TRBV18 to TRBJ1-2; 8 bases are a match to TRBD1. The CDR3 has 15 residues. Trimming took 1 base from V and 13 from J; bases not matched to a gene: 14. Germline V gene data show CDR1 as KGHSH and CDR2 as LQKENI. The CDR3 region has the DNA TGTGCCAGCTCACCACTCGGGACAGGCCTTTCGATTTTCACCTTC. Protein sequence: CASSPLGTGLSIFTF.

This clone occurred once. The chain is built from TRBV10-3 and TRBJ2-2; no definite D call. The V end lost 4 bases, the J end lost 5 bases, and 8 bases lay between the germline ends. Germline V gene sequence: CDR1 ENHRY, CDR2 SYGVKD. The CDR3 totals 13 residues. Written as DNA, the CDR3 is TGTGCCATCAGTGTACAGAAAACCGGGGAGCTGTTTTTT. Translated, it gives CAISVQKTGELFF.

The J gene is TRBJ1-4, the V gene TRBV28, with D unclear. The germline V and J ends were trimmed by 7 bases and 5 bases, with 8 bases remaining between them. Germline loops: CDR1 MDHEN, CDR2 SYDVKM. The CDR3 has 12 residues. CDR3 nucleotide sequence: TGTGCCAGCACCTCCGGGAATGAAAAACTGTTTTTT. Translation gives CASTSGNEKLFF.

The chain is built from TRBV19 and TRBJ1-6, with 9 positions matching TRBD1. J gave up 10 bases and V 0 bases, and 7 bases lay outside the gene matches. The germline gives CDR1 LNHDA, CDR2 SQIVND (reference sequence). This CDR3 is built from 16 residues. CDR3: CASSIELGQGNSPLHF. CDR3 coding DNA: TGTGCCAGTAGTATAGAACTCGGACAGGGGAACTCACCCCTCCACTTT.

The chain joins TRBV5-1 to TRBJ2-2, with unresolved D. The germline V and J ends were trimmed by 2 bases and 4 bases, with 6 bases remaining between them. Germline V gene sequence: CDR1 SGHRS, CDR2 YFSETQ. The CDR3 covers 13 residues. Here the CDR3 DNA reads TGCGCCAGCAGCTTCGCGGCCACCGGGGAGCTGTTTTTT. Protein sequence: CASSFAATGELFF. The whole variable domain, filled in from reference TRBV5-1 and TRBJ2-2, reads KAGVTQTPRYLIKTRGQQVTLSCSPISGHRSVSWYQQTPGQGLQFLFEYFSETQRNKGNFPGRFSGRQFSNSRSEMNVSTLELGDSALYLCASSFAATGELFFGEGSRLTVL.

The chain couples TRBV6-1 to TRBJ1-3; D gene uncertain. V shed 0 bases and J shed 0 bases, with 6 bases lying between them. From germline, CDR1 is MNHNS and CDR2 SASEGT. This CDR3 has 15 amino acids. CDR3 coding DNA: TGTGCCAGCAGTGAAGCATACAACTCTGGAAACACCATATATTTT. Amino acids: CASSEAYNSGNTIYF.

To note about this clone: The same CDR3 is also encoded by other DNA sequences in this sample. J is TRBJ2-1 and V is TRBV7-2; D gene ambiguous. The V gene's germline CDR1 is SGHTA and CDR2 FQGNSA. This CDR3 spans 15 amino acids. V was cut by 1 base and J by 0 bases, with 7 bases left in between. CDR3 nucleotides: TGTGCCAGCAGCTTAGGGTCTAGCTCCTACAATGAGCAGTTCTTC. Translation: CASSLGSSSYNEQFF.

The gene calls are TRBV6-1 and TRBJ2-3; 10 positions match TRBD2. The CDR3 spans 19 residues. J lost 5 bases, V lost 1 base, and 15 bases had no gene match. The germline gives CDR1 MNHNS, CDR2 SASEGT. The CDR3 sequence is CASSEVFLGLAIGEDTQYF. CDR3 nucleotide sequence: TGTGCCAGCAGTGAAGTCTTCTTGGGACTAGCGATCGGTGAAGATACGCAGTATTTT.

This chain links TRBV7-9 with TRBJ2-5; 8 bases map to TRBD1. V lost 5 bases and J lost 2; bases outside the gene matches: 10. CDR1 and CDR2 from the germline V gene are SEHNR and FQNEAQ (reference sequence). The CDR3 is made up of 16 amino acids. Here the CDR3 DNA reads TGTGCCAGCAGCACGGGGACAGGTGCATATCAAGAGACCCAGTACTTC. Translating it yields CASSTGTGAYQETQYF.

This clone has a single count. The genes are TRBV5-6 and TRBJ2-7; 7 bases line up with TRBD2. CDR1 and CDR2 (germline): SGHDT, YYEEEE. The trim removed 3 bases at V and 5 bases at J, leaving 14 bases unmatched. The CDR3 has 16 amino acids. CDR3 in DNA: TGTGCCAGCAGCTCCTGGGGGAGGGACCCTCTAGACGAGCAGTACTTC. Its translation is CASSSWGRDPLDEQYF.

The chain carries TRBV19 and TRBJ1-1; 8 nucleotides agree with TRBD1. Trimming removed 4 bases from V and 6 bases from J; junction bases left unmatched: 13. The CDR3 totals 16 residues. The germline V gene has CDR1 LNHDA and CDR2 SQIVND (reference sequence). Here the CDR3 DNA reads TGTGCCAGTAGTAACTTACCGGGACAGGTTTACCCTGAAGCTTTCTTT. Amino acids: CASSNLPGQVYPEAFF. The full variable domain, completed using reference TRBV19 and TRBJ1-1, is DGGITQSPKYLFRKEGQNVTLSCEQNLNHDAMYWYRQDPGQGLRLIYYSQIVNDFQKGDIAEGYSVSREKKESFPLTVTSAQKNPTAFYLCASSNLPGQVYPEAFFGQGTRLTVV.

This chain joins TRBV7-2 and TRBJ1-2; D may be TRBD1 (5 bases). Trimming took 1 base from V and 7 from J, leaving 13 bases between them. Germline CDR1 and CDR2: SGHTA and FQGNSA. CDR3 size: 14 residues. The CDR3 DNA is TGTGCCAGCAGCTTAGACAGGTTATCGAGTGGCTACACCTTC. The encoded protein is CASSLDRLSSGYTF.

The genes are TRBV2 and TRBJ1-5; tentatively, D is TRBD1 (6 bases). CDR3 length equals 14 residues. V lost 4 bases to trimming and J lost 5 bases, with 12 bases between them. Germline V lookup: CDR1 SNHLY, CDR2 FYNNEI. CDR3 in amino acids: CASSGQGRDQPQHF. The CDR3 coding sequence is TGTGCCAGCAGTGGTCAGGGGAGGGATCAGCCCCAGCATTTT.